This T cell receptor beta chain was obtained from a study of OX40 agonist ivuxolimab in advanced cancers. About the study: Given to patients was ivuxolimab, an agonistic anti-OX40 (CD134) antibody.

Profiled with immunoSEQ multiplex PCR; TCRdb holds only in-frame clones, not every one. Of about 20,000 clones listed, 70% to 90% are singletons. J was trimmed by 5 bases and V by 4 bases; bases with no gene match: 9. The CDR3 covers 16 residues. Germline CDR1 is SGHNT and CDR2 is YYREEE (reference sequence). Study-level results: Partial responders dosed at 0.1-3.0 mg/kg displayed clonal expansion ranking among the lowest. There was clonal expansion of CD4+ and CD8+ blood T cells by week 6 at 0.1 to 3.0 mg/kg.

On this clone itself: The antigen is undetermined.

Patients who had autoimmune disease history or got systemic immunosuppression were left out. This TCR derives from an adult with an advanced solid tumor such as melanoma, head and neck, liver or kidney cancer. Specimen: CD4+ or CD8+ T cells sorted from blood, collected in a trial of the OX40 agonist ivuxolimab. The chain links TRBV5-4 to TRBJ2-5; TRBD1 agrees at 12 bases. The CDR3 reads CASSEPGQGARETQYF. DNA for the CDR3: TGTGCCAGCAGCGAGCCGGGACAGGGGGCGCGTGAGACCCAGTACTTC.